The next 6 T cell receptor beta chains were all read from a single sample in a study of CD4+ T cells in melanoma. Generated by immunoSEQ multiplex PCR, the TCRdb table keeps only in-frame clones and is missing some. The sample contains some 110,000 clones, about 90% of which appear only once. Sequenced input: peripheral blood. Receptor source: a human donor with melanoma.

This chain uses TRBV7-2 with TRBJ2-1; D is unclear. V gave up 5 bases and J gave up 5 bases, with 7 bases separating them. Germline values: CDR1 SGHTA, CDR2 FQGNSA. The CDR3 has 12 amino acids. CDR3 amino acids: CASSPQNNEQFF. Here the CDR3 DNA reads TGTGCCAGCAGCCCCCAAAACAATGAGCAGTTCTTC.

As concerns this clone: The identical CDR3 is also encoded by other nucleotide sequences in the sample. The chain uses TRBV29-1 and TRBJ1-2; D not certain. V dropped 3 bases and J dropped 0 bases, with 8 bases sitting between them. Germline V gene sequence: CDR1 SQVTM, CDR2 ANQGSEA. This CDR3 is built from 13 residues. For the CDR3, the DNA is TGCAGCGTTGATCCGGGCGCTAACTATGGCTACACCTTC. Its protein product is CSVDPGANYGYTF.

The J gene is TRBJ1-5, the V gene TRBV7-8; 8 positions agree with TRBD1. Germline values: CDR1 SGHVS, CDR2 FQNEAQ. V gave up 5 bases and J gave up 5 bases; unmatched junction bases: 5. The CDR3 contains 14 residues. The CDR3 coding sequence is TGTGCCAGCAGCCTCGGACAGGGCCATCAGCCCCAGCATTTT. Translation: CASSLGQGHQPQHF.

The J gene is TRBJ1-1, the V gene TRBV7-3, with D tentatively TRBD1 (6 bases). Germline V gives CDR1 SGHTA, CDR2 FQGTGA. The CDR3 has 14 amino acids. V dropped 0 bases and J dropped 3 bases, with 8 bases sitting between them. CDR3: CASSLTEGDTEAFF. The CDR3 DNA reads as TGTGCCAGCAGCTTAACGGAGGGGGACACTGAAGCTTTCTTT. Full variable domain (outside the CDR3, taken from reference TRBV7-3 and TRBJ1-1): GAGVSQTPSNKVTEKGKYVELRCDPISGHTALYWYRQSLGQGPEFLIYFQGTGAADDSGLPNDRFFAVRPEGSVSTLKIQRTERGDSAVYLCASSLTEGDTEAFFGQGTRLTVV.

The V and J genes are TRBV30 and TRBJ1-3; D gene uncertain. Trimming pared 0 bases from V and 1 base from J, leaving 7 bases between. Germline lookup yields CDR1 GTSNPN and CDR2 SVGIG (reference sequence). The CDR3 runs 14 residues. The CDR3 sequence is CAWSVRGSGNTIYF. The CDR3 DNA reads TGTGCCTGGAGTGTTCGTGGATCTGGAAACACCATATATTTT.

The V gene is TRBV28, the J gene TRBJ2-3; the D call may be TRBD1 or TRBD2 (6 bases each). The CDR3 totals 17 residues. Germline V lookup: CDR1 MDHEN, CDR2 SYDVKM. With 6 bases removed from V and 0 bases from J, the gap between germline ends came to 19 bases. The CDR3 DNA is TGTGCCAGCAGCCCCCCCGGGGGCGAAACTAGCACAGATACGCAGTATTTT. This codes for CASSPPGGETSTDTQYF.